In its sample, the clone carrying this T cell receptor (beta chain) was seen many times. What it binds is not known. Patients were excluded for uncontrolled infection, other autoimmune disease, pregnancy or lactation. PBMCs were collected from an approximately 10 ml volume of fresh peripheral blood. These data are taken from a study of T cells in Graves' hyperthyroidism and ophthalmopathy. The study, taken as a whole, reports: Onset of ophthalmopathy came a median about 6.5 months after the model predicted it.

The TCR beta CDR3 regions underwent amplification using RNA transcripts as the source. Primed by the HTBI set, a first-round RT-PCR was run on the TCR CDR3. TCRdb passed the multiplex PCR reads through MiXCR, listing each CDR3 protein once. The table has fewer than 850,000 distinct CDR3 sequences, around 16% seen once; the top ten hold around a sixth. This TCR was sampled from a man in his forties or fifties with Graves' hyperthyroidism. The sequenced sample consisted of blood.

The CDR3 loop reads CALRGESLDEQYF. The CDR3 region has the DNA TGTGCCTTACGGGGCGAGTCGTTGGACGAGCAGTACTTC. The genes are TRBV10-3 and TRBJ2-7; D is possibly TRBD1 or TRBD2 (5 bases each). The CDR3 has 13 amino acids. Trimming removed 11 bases from V and 5 bases from J, with 19 bases in between. Germline V gene data show CDR1 as ENHRY and CDR2 as SYGVKD.